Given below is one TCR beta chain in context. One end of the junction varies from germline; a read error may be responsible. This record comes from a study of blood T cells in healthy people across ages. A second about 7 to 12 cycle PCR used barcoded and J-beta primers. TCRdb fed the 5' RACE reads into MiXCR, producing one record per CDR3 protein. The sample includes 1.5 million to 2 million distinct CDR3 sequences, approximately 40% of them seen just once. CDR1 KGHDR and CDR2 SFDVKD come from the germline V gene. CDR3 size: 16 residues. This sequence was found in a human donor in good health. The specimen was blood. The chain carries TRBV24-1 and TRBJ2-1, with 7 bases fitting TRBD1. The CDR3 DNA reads TGTGCCACCAGTGATTCCACGAGACAGGGAATCAATGAGCAGTTCTTT. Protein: CATSDSTRQGINEQFF.